This T cell receptor (beta chain) was recorded in a study of post-analysis software for immune sequencing data. The study, taken as a whole, reports: The normalized Chao1 diversity of multiple sclerosis patients was significantly lower than that of controls. In patients, TRBV5-6, TRBV5-1 and TRBV20-1 belonged to four or five TRBV segments found more frequently than in controls.

This clonotype appeared a single time. No antigen is known for it. Prepared libraries of TCR beta cDNA carried unique molecular identifiers. T cells numbering about 0.85 to 10 million gave rise to around 500,000 cDNA molecules. TCRdb used MiXCR to reprocess the PCR reads, holding one entry per CDR3 protein. The repertoire holds about 770,000 distinct CDR3 sequences, with 46% as singletons. This CDR3 region has 12 residues. V was trimmed by 7 bases and J by 7 bases, leaving 13 bases between them. In germline, CDR1 is MDHEN, CDR2 SYDVKM. J is TRBJ1-1 and V is TRBV28; D not certain. The sample was blood. This clonotype was obtained from a girl between 5 and 17 years old with multiple sclerosis. As DNA, the CDR3 is TGTGCCAGCACCTCTCCGGGCTTTGAAGCTTTCTTT. Protein: CASTSPGFEAFF.